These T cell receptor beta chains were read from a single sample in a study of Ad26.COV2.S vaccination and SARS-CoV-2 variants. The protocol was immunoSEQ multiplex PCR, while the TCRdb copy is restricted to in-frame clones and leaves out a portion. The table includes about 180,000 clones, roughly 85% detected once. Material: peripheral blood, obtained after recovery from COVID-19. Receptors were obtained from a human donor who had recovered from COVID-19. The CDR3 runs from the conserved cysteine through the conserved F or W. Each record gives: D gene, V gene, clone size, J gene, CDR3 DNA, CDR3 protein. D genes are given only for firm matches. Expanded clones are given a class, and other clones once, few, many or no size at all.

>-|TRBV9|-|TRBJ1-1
TGTGCCAGCAGCGAGGGGCTCTTGGGGTCCACTGAAGCTTTCTTT
CASSEGLLGSTEAFF
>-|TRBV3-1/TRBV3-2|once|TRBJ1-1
TGTGCCAGCAGCCTACAAGGTGGAGACACTGAAGCTTTCTTT
CASSLQGGDTEAFF
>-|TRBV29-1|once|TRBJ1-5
TGCAGCGCCTCAGCCAATAGCAATCAGCCCCAGCATTTT
CSASANSNQPQHF
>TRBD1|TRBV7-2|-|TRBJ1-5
TGTGCCAGCAGCTTAGATAGGACAGGGGTTGGCCAGCCCCAGCATTTT
CASSLDRTGVGQPQHF
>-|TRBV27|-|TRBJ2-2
TGTGCCAGCAGTTTTTTGGGAAGGTCCGGGGAGCTGTTTTTT
CASSFLGRSGELFF
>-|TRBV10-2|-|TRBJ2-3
TGCGCCAGATCGACACCAACTAGCACAGATACGCAGTATTTT
CARSTPTSTDTQYF
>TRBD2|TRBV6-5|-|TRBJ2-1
TGTGCCAGCACCAGGACTAGCGGGAACAATGAGCAGTTCTTC
CASTRTSGNNEQFF
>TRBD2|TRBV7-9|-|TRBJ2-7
TGTGCCAGCAGCCCCCCCCCGGGACTAGCGGCATTTGGGGAGCAGTACTTC
CASSPPPGLAAFGEQYF
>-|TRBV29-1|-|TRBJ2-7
TGCAGCGTTGAGGCCTCTAGCGTTCGGGACGGGCCCTACGAGCAGTACTTC
CSVEASSVRDGPYEQYF
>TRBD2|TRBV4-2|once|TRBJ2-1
TGTGCCAGCAGCACATCCTACTTTAGAACTAGCGGGGATCACAATGAGCAGTTCTTC
CASSTSYFRTSGDHNEQFF
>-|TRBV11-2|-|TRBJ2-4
TGTGCCAGCAGCTTAGACTCCGCACTAGCCAAAAACATTCAGTACTTC
CASSLDSALAKNIQYF
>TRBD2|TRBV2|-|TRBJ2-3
TGTGCCAGCAGTTTAGCGGGGGGGCCGACAGATACGCAGTATTTT
CASSLAGGPTDTQYF
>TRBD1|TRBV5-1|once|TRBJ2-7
TGCGCCAGCAGTCAAGGACAGGCCGGCGAGCAGTACTTC
CASSQGQAGEQYF
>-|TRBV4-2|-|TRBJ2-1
TGTGCCAGCAGCCAAGTAGGGGGTTTCGGCGTCGATGAGCAGTTCTTC
CASSQVGGFGVDEQFF
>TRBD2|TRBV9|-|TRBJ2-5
TGTGCCAGCAGTATCGGTAGCGGGGGGGCGTTGGAGACCCAGTACTTC
CASSIGSGGALETQYF
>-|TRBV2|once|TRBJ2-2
TGTGCCAGCAGGGCGGACGGAACGAACACCGGGGAGCTGTTTTTT
CASRADGTNTGELFF
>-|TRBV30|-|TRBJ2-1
TGTGCCTGGAGCAGGGTAAGCTCCTACAATGAGCAGTTCTTC
CAWSRVSSYNEQFF
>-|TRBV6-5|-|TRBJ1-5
TGTGCCAGCAGTACAGGGTTGTGGCAGCCCCAGCATTTT
CASSTGLWQPQHF
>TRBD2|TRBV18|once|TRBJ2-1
TGTGCCAGCTCCCCCCTGCGGCTCGGACTAGCGGGAGGGGATGAGCAGTTCTTC
CASSPLRLGLAGGDEQFF
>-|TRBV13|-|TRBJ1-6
TGTGCCAGCAGCTTAGGCTCCGAGAGCTCCTATAATTCACCCCTCCACTTT
CASSLGSESSYNSPLHF
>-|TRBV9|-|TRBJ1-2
TGTGCCAGCAGCGTAGCACGGGGAGGTAACTATGGCTACACCTTC
CASSVARGGNYGYTF
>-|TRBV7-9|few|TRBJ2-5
TGTGCCAGCTCCCTCGCGGGCAAAGAGACCCAGTACTTC
CASSLAGKETQYF
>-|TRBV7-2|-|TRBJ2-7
TGTGCCAGCAGTTTTAGGGGGGACGGCTACGAGCAGTACTTC
CASSFRGDGYEQYF
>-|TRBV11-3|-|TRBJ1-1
TGTGCCAGCAGCCTTGGGGAGAACACTGAAGCTTTCTTT
CASSLGENTEAFF
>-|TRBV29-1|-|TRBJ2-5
TGCAGCGTGTACCAAGAGACCCAGTACTTC
CSVYQETQYF
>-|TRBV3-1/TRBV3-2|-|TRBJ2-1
TGTGCCAGCAGCCAAGATTATGAGTTATGGGAGCAGTTCTTC
CASSQDYELWEQFF
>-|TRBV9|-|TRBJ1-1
TGTGCCAGCAGCGTACAGGGTGGGGACACTGAAGCTTTCTTT
CASSVQGGDTEAFF
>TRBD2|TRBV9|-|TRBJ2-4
TGTGCCAGCGGCCCAGCGGGAGGGTGGGACATTCAGTACTTC
CASGPAGGWDIQYF
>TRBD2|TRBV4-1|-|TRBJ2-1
TGCGCCAGCAGCCAAGATCTCCTAGCGGCCTACAATGAGCAGTTCTTC
CASSQDLLAAYNEQFF
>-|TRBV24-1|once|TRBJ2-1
TGTGCCACCAGTGATTTTATGGGCTACAATGAGCAGTTCTTC
CATSDFMGYNEQFF
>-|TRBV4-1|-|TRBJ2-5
TGCGCCAGCAGCCGGTTTACGGGGACATCGGAGACCCAGTACTTC
CASSRFTGTSETQYF
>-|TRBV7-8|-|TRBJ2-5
TGTGCCAGCAGCTTAGGGACTACACAAGAGACCCAGTACTTC
CASSLGTTQETQYF
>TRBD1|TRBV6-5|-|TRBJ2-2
TGTGCCAGCAGTTACACGGTCGCAGGGGGTTCCGGGGAGCTGTTTTTT
CASSYTVAGGSGELFF
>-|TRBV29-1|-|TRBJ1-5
TGCAGCGTTGCGGGACATAACAATCAGCCCCAGCATTTT
CSVAGHNNQPQHF
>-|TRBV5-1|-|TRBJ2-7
TGCGCCAGCAGCCCTCGAGACAGTTCCTACGAGCAGTACTTC
CASSPRDSSYEQYF
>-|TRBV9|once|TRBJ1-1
TGTGCCAGCAGCGCCCCCGGTTCTTTGACAAATGCAGCTTTCTTT
CASSAPGSLTNAAFF
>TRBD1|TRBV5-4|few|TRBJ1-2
TGTGCCAGCAGCCTCCGGACAGGGGATGGCTACACCTTC
CASSLRTGDGYTF
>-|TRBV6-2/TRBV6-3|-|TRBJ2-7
TGTGCCAGCAGTAAGGGGCCGTCGAACGCCTACGAGCAGTACTTC
CASSKGPSNAYEQYF
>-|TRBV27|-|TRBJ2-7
TGTGCCCCAGCTTCTTCCGGGCAGTACTTC
CAPASSGQYF
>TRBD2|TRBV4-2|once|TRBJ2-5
TGTGCCAGCAGCCTGGGCCTAACTAGCGGGGAGACCCAGTACTTC
CASSLGLTSGETQYF
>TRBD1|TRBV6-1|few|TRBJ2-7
TGTGCCAGCAGTGAAGTCACAGGGGAGTACGAGCAGTACTTC
CASSEVTGEYEQYF